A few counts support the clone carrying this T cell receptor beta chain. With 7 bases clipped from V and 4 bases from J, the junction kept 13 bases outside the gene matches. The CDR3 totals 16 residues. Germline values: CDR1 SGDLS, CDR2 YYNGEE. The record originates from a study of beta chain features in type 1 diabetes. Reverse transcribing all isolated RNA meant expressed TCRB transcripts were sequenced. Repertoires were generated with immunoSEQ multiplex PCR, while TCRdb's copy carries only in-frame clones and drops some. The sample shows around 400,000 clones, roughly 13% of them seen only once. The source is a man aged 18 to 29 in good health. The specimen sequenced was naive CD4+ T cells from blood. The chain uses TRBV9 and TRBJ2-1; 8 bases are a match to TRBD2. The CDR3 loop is CASAYSVAGSYNEQFF. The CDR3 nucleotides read TGTGCCAGCGCTTACTCCGTAGCGGGGTCTTACAATGAGCAGTTCTTC.